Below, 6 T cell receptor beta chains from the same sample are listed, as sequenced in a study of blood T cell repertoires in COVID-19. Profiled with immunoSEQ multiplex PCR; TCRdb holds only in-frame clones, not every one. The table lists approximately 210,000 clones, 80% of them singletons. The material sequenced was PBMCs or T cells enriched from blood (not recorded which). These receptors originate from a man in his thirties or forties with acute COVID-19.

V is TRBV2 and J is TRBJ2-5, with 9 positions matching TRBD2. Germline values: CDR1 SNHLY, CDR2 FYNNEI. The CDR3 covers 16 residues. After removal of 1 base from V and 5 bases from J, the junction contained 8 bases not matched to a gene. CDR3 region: CASSEGRGGRVETQYF. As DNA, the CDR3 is TGTGCCAGCAGTGAAGGGCGGGGGGGGCGAGTGGAGACCCAGTACTTC.

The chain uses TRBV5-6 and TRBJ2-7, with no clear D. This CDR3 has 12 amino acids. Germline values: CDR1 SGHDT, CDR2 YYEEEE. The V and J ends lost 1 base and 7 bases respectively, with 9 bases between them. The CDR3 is CASSLSVLEQYF. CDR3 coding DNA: TGTGCCAGCAGCTTGTCCGTTTTGGAGCAGTACTTC.

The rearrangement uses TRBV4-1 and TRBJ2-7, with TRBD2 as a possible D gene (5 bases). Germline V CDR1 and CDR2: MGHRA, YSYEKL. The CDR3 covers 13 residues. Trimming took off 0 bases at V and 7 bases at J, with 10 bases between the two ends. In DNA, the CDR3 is TGCGCCAGCAGCCAAGATACCGGGGTTGAGCAGTACTTC. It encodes CASSQDTGVEQYF.

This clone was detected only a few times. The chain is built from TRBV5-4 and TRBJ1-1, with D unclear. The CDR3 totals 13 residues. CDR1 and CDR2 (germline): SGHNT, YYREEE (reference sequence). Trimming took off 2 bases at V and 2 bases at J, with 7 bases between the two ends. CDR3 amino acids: CASSFVANTEAFF. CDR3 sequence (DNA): TGTGCCAGCAGCTTTGTGGCTAACACTGAAGCTTTCTTT.

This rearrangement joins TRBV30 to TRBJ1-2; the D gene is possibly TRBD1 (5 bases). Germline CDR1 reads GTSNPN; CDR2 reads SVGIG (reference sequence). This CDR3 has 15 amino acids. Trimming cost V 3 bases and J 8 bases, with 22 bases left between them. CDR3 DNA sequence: TGTGCCTGGAGCCCAGGAGGGGTTGGTAGAGGCGGCTACACCTTC. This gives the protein CAWSPGGVGRGGYTF.

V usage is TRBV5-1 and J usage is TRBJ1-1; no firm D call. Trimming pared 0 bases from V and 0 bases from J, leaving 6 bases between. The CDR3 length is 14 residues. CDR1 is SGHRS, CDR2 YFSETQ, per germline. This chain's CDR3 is CASSLATVNTEAFF. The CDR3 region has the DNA TGCGCCAGCAGCTTGGCCACAGTGAACACTGAAGCTTTCTTT.